The 4 T cell receptor beta chains given below trace back to one sample, sequenced in a study of T cell changes during pregnancy in multiple sclerosis. Generated by immunoSEQ multiplex PCR, the TCRdb table keeps only in-frame clones and is missing some. Of tens of thousands of clones listed, 88% were seen once; the top ten hold approximately 1.7%. This specimen consisted of peripheral blood, obtained in the first trimester of pregnancy. The origin of the receptors is a female donor with multiple sclerosis, enrolled in a pregnancy study.

The V call is TRBV29-1, the J call TRBJ2-1; D not resolved. Trimming pared 2 bases from V and 5 bases from J, leaving 4 bases between. This CDR3 spans 11 amino acids. Germline V lookup: CDR1 SQVTM, CDR2 ANQGSEA. CDR3 in amino acids: CSVEPNNEQFF. The CDR3 DNA sequence: TGCAGCGTTGAACCTAACAATGAGCAGTTCTTC.

The rearrangement joins TRBV6-1 to TRBJ2-1; no reliable D call. The germline V and J ends were trimmed by 1 base and 14 bases, with 15 bases remaining between them. The CDR3 is 13 residues long. Per the germline V gene, CDR1 is MNHNS and CDR2 is SASEGT. CDR3 residues: CASSEVGGRKKFF. The CDR3 DNA follows: TGTGCCAGCAGTGAAGTCGGCGGTCGAAAGAAGTTCTTC.

The gene calls are TRBV30 and TRBJ2-7; the D gene is possibly TRBD1 (6 bases). Germline V gene data show CDR1 as GTSNPN and CDR2 as SVGIG (reference sequence). Trimming took 7 bases from V and 2 from J, leaving 15 bases between them. The CDR3 extends over 13 amino acids. CDR3 sequence reads: CAFRTVSTYEQYF. The DNA of the CDR3 is TGTGCCTTTAGGACAGTTTCTACCTACGAGCAGTACTTC.

The chain is built from TRBV5-6 and TRBJ1-4; weak D call: TRBD1 (5 bases). V lost 0 bases to trimming and J lost 0 bases, with 18 bases between them. CDR1 and CDR2 from the germline V gene are SGHDT and YYEEEE. This CDR3 is 19 amino acids long. The CDR3 loop reads CASSLAGEVGHATNEKLFF. CDR3 nucleotide sequence: TGTGCCAGCAGCTTGGCCGGGGAGGTTGGACACGCAACTAATGAAAAACTGTTTTTT.